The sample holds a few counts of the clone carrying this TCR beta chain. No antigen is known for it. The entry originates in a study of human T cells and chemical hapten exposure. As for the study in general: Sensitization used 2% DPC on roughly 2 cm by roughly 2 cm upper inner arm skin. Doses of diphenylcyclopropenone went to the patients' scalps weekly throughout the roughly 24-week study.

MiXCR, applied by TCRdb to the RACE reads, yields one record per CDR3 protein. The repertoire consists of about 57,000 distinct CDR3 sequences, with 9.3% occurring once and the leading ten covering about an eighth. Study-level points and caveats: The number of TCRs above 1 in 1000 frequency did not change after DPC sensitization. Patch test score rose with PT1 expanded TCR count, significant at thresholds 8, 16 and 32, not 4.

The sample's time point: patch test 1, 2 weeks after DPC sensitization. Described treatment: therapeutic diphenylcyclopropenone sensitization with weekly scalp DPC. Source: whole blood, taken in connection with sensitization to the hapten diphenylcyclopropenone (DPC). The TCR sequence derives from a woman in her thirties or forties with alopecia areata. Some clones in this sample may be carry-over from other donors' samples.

This CDR3 reads CASSQWDPYNSPLHF. The DNA for the CDR3 is TGTGCCAGCAGCCAATGGGACCCGTACAATTCACCCCTCCACTTT. The chain has TRBV13 and TRBJ1-6, with D maybe TRBD1 (5 bases). The CDR3 contains 15 residues. The germline V and J ends were trimmed by 5 bases and 7 bases, with 15 bases remaining between them. Looked up from germline, CDR1 is PRHDT and CDR2 is FYEKMQ (reference sequence).